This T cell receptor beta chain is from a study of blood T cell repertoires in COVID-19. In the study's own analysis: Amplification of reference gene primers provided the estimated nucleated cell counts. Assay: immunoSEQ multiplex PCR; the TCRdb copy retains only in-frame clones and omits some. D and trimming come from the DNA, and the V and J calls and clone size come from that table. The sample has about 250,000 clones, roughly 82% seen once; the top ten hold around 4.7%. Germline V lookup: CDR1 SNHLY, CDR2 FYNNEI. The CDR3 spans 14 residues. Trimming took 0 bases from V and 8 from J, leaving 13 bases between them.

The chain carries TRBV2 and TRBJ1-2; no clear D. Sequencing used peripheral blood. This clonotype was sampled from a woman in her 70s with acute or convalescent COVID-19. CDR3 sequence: CASSEALLTRGYTF. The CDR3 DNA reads TGTGCCAGCAGTGAAGCGCTCCTGACAAGGGGCTACACCTTC.